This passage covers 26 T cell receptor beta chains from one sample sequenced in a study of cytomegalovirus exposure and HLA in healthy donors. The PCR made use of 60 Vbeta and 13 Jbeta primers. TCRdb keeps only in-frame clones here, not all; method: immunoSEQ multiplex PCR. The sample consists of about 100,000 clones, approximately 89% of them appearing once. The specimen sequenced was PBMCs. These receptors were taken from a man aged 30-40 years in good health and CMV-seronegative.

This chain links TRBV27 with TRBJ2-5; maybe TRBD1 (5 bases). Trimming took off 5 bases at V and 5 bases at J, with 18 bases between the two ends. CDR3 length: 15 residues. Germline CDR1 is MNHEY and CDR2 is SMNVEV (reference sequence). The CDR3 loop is CASSPLVTSGETQYF. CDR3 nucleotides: TGTGCCAGCAGTCCGCTGGTGACTTCAGGGGAGACCCAGTACTTC.

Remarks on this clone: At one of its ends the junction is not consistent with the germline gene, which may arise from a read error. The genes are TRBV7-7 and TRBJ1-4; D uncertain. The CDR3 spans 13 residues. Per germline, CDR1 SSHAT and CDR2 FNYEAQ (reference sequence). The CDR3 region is CASSSGTNEKLFF. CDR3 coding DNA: TGTGCTAGCAGTTCCGGGACTAATGAAAAACTGTTTTTT.

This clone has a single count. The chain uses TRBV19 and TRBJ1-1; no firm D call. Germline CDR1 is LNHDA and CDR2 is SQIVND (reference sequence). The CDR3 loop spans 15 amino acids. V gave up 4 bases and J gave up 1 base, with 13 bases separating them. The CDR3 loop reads CASSSYITANTEAFF. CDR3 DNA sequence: TGTGCCAGTAGTAGTTACATCACAGCGAACACTGAAGCTTTCTTT.

The CDR3 nucleotides read TGTGCCAGCAGCCCGAGACAGGGCGGTGGCTACGAGCAGTACTTC. Its translation is CASSPRQGGGYEQYF. The rearrangement links TRBV7-6 to TRBJ2-5; TRBD1 aligns across 7 bases. The DNA matches TRBJ2-7 better at its end, which makes the J call doubtful. Germline V gene sequence: CDR1 SGHVS, CDR2 FNYEAQ. The CDR3 is 15 residues long.

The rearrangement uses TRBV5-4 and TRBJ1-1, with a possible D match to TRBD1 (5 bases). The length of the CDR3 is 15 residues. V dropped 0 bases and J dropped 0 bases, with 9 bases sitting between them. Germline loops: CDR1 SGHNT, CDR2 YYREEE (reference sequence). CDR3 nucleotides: TGTGCCAGCAGCTTGGGCGGGGGGATGAACACTGAAGCTTTCTTT. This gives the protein CASSLGGGMNTEAFF.

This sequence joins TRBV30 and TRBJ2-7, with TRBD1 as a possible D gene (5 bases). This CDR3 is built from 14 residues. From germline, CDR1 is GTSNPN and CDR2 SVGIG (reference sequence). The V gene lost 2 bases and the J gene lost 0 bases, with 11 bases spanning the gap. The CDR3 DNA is TGTGCCTGGAGTCGACAGTTGAGCTCCTACGAGCAGTACTTC. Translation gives CAWSRQLSSYEQYF.

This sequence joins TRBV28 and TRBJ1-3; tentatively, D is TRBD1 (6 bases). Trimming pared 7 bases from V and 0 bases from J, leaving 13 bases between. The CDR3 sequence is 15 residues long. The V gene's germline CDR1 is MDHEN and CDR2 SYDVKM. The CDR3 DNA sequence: TGTGCCAGCACCCTACAGGGATACTCTGGAAACACCATATATTTT. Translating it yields CASTLQGYSGNTIYF.

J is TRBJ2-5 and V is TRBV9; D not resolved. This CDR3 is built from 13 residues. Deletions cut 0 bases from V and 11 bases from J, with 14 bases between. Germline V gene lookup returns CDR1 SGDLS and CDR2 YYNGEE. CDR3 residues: CASSVEYLTVQYF. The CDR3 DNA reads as TGTGCCAGCAGCGTAGAATACTTAACCGTTCAGTACTTC. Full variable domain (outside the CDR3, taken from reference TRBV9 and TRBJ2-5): DSGVTQTPKHLITATGQRVTLRCSPRSGDLSVYWYQQSLDQGLQFLIQYYNGEERAKGNILERFSAQQFPDLHSELNLSSLELGDSALYFCASSVEYLTVQYFGPGTRLLVL.

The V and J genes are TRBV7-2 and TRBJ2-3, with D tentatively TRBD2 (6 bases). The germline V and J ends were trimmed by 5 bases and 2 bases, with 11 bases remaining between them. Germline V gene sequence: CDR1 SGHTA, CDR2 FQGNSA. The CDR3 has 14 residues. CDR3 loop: CASSGSGSTDTQYF. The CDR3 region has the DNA TGTGCCAGCAGCGGTAGCGGTTCCACAGATACGCAGTATTTT.

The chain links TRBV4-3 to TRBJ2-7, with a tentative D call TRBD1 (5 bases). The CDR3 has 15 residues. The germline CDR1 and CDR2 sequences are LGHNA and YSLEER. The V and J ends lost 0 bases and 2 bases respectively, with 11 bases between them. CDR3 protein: CASSQDLDRTYEQYF. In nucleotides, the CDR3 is TGCGCCAGCAGCCAAGATCTTGACAGAACCTACGAGCAGTACTTC.

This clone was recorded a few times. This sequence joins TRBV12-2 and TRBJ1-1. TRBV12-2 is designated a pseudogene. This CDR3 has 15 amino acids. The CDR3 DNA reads TGTGCAAGTCGCTTGACGGCTCGAGCGGCGACTGAAGCTTTCTTT. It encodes CASRLTARAATEAFF.

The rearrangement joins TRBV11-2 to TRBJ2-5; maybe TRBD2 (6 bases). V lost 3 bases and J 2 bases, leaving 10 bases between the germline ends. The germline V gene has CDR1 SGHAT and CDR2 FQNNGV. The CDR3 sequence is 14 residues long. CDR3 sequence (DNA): TGTGCCAGCAGCTTCAGGGCGGGGCAAGAGACCCAGTACTTC. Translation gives CASSFRAGQETQYF.

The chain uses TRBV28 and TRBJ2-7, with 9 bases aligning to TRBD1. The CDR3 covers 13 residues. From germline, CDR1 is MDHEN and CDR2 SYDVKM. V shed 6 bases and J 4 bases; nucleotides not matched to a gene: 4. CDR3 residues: CASRGTGRYEQYF. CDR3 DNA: TGTGCCAGCAGAGGGACAGGGCGTTACGAGCAGTACTTC.

Written as DNA, the CDR3 is TGTGCCAGTAGAAGAGCCCTAGGACAGAACACTGAAGCTTTCTTT. Translated, it gives CASRRALGQNTEAFF. The chain is built from TRBV19 and TRBJ1-1; possibly TRBD1 for D (5 bases). Per germline, CDR1 LNHDA and CDR2 SQIVND (reference sequence). V was pared by 6 bases and J by 1 base, with 15 bases between. CDR3 length: 15 amino acids.

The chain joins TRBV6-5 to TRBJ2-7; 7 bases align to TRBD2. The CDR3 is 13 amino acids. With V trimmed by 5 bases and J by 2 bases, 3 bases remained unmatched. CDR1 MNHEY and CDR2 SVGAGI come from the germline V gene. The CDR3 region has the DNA TGTGCCAGCAGTACTAGCGCGACCTACGAGCAGTACTTC. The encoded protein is CASSTSATYEQYF.

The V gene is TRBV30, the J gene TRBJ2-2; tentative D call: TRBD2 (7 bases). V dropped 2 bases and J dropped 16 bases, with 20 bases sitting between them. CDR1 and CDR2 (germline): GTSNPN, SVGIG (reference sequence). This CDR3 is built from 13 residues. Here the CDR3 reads CAWSSPEGGGPFF. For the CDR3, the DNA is TGTGCCTGGAGTTCCCCAGAGGGGGGAGGGCCGTTTTTT.

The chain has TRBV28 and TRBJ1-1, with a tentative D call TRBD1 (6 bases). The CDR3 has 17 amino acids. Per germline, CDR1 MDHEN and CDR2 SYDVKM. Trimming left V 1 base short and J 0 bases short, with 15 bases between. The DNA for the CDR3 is TGTGCCAGCAGTTTATTGAGCAGGGGCGAAATGAACACTGAAGCTTTCTTT. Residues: CASSLLSRGEMNTEAFF.

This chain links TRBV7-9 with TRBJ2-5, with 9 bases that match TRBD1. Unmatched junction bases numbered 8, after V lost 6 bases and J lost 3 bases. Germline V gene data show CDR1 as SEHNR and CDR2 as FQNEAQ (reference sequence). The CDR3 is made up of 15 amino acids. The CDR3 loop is CASRWTGESKETQYF. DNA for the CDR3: TGTGCCAGCAGGTGGACAGGGGAGAGTAAAGAGACCCAGTACTTC.

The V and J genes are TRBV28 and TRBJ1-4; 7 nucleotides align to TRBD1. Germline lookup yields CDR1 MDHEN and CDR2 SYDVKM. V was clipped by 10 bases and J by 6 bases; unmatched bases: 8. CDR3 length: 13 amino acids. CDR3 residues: CATLDRRYEKLFF. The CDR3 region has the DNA TGTGCCACCCTGGACAGGCGATATGAAAAACTGTTTTTT.

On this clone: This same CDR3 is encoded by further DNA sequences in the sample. The chain's CDR3 is CASSPNGVRGEKLFF. In DNA, the CDR3 is TGCGCCAGCAGCCCGAACGGGGTTCGCGGTGAAAAACTGTTTTTT. V and J are TRBV5-1 and TRBJ1-4; D not certain. V lost 4 bases and J lost 7, with 17 bases in between. There are 15 residues in the CDR3. Germline V gene lookup returns CDR1 SGHRS and CDR2 YFSETQ.

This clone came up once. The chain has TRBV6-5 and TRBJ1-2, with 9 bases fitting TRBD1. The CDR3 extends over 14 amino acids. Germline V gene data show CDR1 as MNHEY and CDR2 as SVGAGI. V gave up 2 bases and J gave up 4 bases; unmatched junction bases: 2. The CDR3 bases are TGTGCCAGCAGTTACCCGGGACAGGGCTATGGCTACACCTTC. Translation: CASSYPGQGYGYTF.

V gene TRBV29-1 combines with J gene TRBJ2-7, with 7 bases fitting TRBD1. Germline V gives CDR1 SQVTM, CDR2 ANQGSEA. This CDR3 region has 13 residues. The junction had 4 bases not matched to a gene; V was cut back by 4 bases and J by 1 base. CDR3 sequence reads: CSVVTGSSYEQYF. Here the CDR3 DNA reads TGCAGCGTTGTGACAGGGAGTTCCTACGAGCAGTACTTC.

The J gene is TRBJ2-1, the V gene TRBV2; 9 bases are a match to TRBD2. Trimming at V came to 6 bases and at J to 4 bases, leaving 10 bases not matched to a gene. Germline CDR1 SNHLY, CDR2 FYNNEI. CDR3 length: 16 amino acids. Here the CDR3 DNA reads TGTGCCAGCAGCTCTTGGGCTAGCGGGGTGTACAATGAGCAGTTCTTC. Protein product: CASSSWASGVYNEQFF.

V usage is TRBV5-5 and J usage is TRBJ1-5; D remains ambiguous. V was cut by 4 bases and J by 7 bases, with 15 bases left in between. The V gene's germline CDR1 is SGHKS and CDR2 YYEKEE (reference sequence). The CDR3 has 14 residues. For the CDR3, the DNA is TGTGCCAGCAGCCGGGAGGGAGCTCCCCAGCCCCAGCATTTT. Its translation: CASSREGAPQPQHF. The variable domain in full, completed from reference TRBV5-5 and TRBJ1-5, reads DAGVTQSPTHLIKTRGQQVTLRCSPISGHKSVSWYQQVLGQGPQFIFQYYEKEERGRGNFPDRFSARQFPNYSSELNVNALLLGDSALYLCASSREGAPQPQHFGDGTRLSIL.

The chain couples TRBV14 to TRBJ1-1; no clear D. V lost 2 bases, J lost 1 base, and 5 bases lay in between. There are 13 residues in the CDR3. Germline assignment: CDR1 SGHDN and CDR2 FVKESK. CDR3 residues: CASSQSGNTEAFF. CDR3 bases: TGTGCCAGCAGCCAATCGGGGAACACTGAAGCTTTCTTT. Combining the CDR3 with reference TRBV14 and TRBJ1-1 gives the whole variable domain EAGVTQFPSHSVIEKGQTVTLRCDPISGHDNLYWYRRVMGKEIKFLLHFVKESKQDESGMPNNRFLAERTGGTYSTLKVQPAELEDSGVYFCASSQSGNTEAFFGQGTRLTVV.

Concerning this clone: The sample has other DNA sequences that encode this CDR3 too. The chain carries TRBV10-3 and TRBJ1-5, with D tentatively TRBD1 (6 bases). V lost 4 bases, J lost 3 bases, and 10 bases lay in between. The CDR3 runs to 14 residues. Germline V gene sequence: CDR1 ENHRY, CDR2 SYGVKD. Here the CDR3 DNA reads TGTGCCATCAGTGGCGGACAGCTCAATCAGCCCCAGCATTTT. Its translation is CAISGGQLNQPQHF.